Detailed here is one T cell receptor beta chain. In this sample, this clone turned up once. The antigen it binds to is not known. Base qualities are missing; no much larger clone stands one base away. This sample is part of a study of CD8+ T cells in alopecia areata listed by TCRdb under 2018. Concerning the study at large: In both human patients and the C3H/HeJ mouse model, the study applied high-throughput TCRbeta sequencing to look at T cell clonal expansion in alopecia areata. On the human side, TCRbeta sequencing was run on scalp tissue and on sorted CD4+ and CD8+ peripheral blood T cells from healthy controls and from alopecia areata patients with either patchy or totalis/universalis disease. Clonality in the scalp was compared among normal scalp (n=4), patchy alopecia areata scalp (n=8), and alopecia totalis/universalis scalp (n=8). RNA came from the PAXgene miRNA kit for fixed scalp, the miRNeasy kit for PBMCs, and the RNeasy kit for mouse skin. immunoSEQ multiplex PCR using 35 Vbeta forward primers and 13 Jbeta reverse primers was used to amplify TCRbeta CDR3 regions.

After PBMCs were isolated by density centrifugation and stained for CD3, CD4 and CD8, a FACSAria was used to sort CD4+ and CD8+ T cells. Scalp biopsies and blood samples were obtained from unaffected controls. The CDR3 sequence holds 13 residues, the cysteine and phenylalanine included. Just the 39-base CDR3 DNA is kept, in frame starting at base 1. CDR1 SGHRS and CDR2 YFSETQ were looked up in the germline V gene. V loses 5 bases of germline sequence and J loses 4 bases, and the interval between the two ends is 11 bases. What the work shows at the level of the full study, not this receptor alone: Shared TCR sequences between patients were less evident than in mice, which may be partly attributable to HLA diversity in the patient population. Compared with normal scalp, lesional scalp, particularly in alopecia totalis/universalis, had higher clonality and more expanded CD8+ clones, which suggests antigenic drive. Scalp TCR repertoire analysis is complicated because resident alphabeta T cells in normal human skin are also sequenced, whereas mouse skin is dominated by gammadelta T cells.

The library relied on the immunoSEQ multiplex PCR assay. RNA was extracted from all samples and reverse transcribed into cDNA, which served as template for TCR sequencing. SuperScript III was used for first-strand cDNA synthesis, primed with a 2:1 mix of oligo-dT and random hexamers. A synthetic immune receptor repertoire was used to assess amplification bias, and residual bias was removed computationally. As for the authors' bioinformatics: Raw reads were preprocessed for error removal, and CDR3 was defined according to IMGT conventions as running from the conserved cysteine to phenylalanine. Clonality was calculated as 1 minus Shannon entropy normalized by log2 of the number of productive unique TCRs. Scalp TCRbeta sequences were cross-referenced with sorted blood CD4 and CD8 repertoires so that the CD4 or CD8 identity of scalp clones could be inferred. TCRdb's version of the immuneACCESS table is confined to in-frame rearrangements and falls short of the full clone set. An unresolved V gene accounts for under half of the shortfall where checked; the remainder is of unknown origin. V, J and clone size reflect that table, while D and trimming were determined from the DNA. For this sample there are 150,000 or so clones; 55% to 65% appear just once. Approximately 4.8% of the sample is in the top ten clones.

This receptor was taken from a human donor in good health. The specimen sequenced was CD4+ T cells sorted from blood. The rearrangement joined TRBV5-1 to TRBJ2-3, with the D segment identity uncertain. The CDR3 corresponds to CASSFGLADTQYF. The sequenced DNA: TGCGCCAGCAGTTTCGGGTTGGCAGATACGCAGTATTTT.